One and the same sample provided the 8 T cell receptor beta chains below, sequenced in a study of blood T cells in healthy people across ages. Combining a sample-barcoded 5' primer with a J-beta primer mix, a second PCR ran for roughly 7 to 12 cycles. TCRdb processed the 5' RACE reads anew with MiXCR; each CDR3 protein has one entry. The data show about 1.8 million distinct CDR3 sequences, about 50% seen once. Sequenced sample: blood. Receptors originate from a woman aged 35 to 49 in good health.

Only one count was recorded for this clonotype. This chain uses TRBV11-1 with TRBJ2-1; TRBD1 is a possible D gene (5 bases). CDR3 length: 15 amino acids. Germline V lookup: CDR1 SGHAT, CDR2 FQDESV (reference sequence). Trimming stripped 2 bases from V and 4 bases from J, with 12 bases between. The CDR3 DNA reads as TGTGCCAGCAGCTTATCCCCGACAGTTTACAATGAGCAGTTCTTC. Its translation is CASSLSPTVYNEQFF. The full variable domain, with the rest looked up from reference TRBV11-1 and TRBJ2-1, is EAEVAQSPRYKITEKSQAVAFWCDPISGHATLYWYRQILGQGPELLVQFQDESVVDDSQLPKDRFSAERLKGVDSTLKIQPAELGDSAMYLCASSLSPTVYNEQFFGPGTRLTVL.

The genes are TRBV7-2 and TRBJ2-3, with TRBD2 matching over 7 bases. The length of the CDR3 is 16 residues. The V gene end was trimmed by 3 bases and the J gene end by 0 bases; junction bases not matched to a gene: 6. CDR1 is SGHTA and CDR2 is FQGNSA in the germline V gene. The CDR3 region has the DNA TGTGCCAGCAGCTTCTTAAAAGCGGGGAGCACAGATACGCAGTATTTT. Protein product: CASSFLKAGSTDTQYF.

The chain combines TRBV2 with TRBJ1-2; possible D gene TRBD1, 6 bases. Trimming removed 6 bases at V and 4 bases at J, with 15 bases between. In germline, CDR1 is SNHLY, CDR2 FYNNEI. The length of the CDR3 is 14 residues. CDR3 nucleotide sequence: TGTGCCAGCAGGGAGGGGGAGTCAACCTATGGCTACACCTTC. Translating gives CASREGESTYGYTF. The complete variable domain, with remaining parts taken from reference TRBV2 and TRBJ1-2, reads EPEVTQTPSHQVTQMGQEVILRCVPISNHLYFYWYRQILGQKVEFLVSFYNNEISEKSEIFDDQFSVERPDGSNFTLKIRSTKLEDSAMYFCASREGESTYGYTFGSGTRLTVV.

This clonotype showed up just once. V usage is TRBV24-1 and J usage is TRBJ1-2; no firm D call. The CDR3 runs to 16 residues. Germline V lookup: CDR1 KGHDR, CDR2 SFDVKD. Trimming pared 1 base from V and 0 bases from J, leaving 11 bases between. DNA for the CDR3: TGTGCCACCAGTGATTTCTCGGACGGTACTAACTATGGCTACACCTTC. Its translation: CATSDFSDGTNYGYTF.

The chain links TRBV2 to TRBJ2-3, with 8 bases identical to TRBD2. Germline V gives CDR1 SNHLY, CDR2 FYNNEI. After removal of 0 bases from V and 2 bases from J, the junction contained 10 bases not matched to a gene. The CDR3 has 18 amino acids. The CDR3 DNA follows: TGTGCCAGCAGTGAAGCCCAGCAGGTCGGGGGGGTCACAGATACGCAGTATTTT. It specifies CASSEAQQVGGVTDTQYF.

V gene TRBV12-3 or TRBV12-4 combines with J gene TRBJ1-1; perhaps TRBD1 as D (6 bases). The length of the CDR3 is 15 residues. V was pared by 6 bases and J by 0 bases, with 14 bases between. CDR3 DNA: TGTGCCAGCAGCGTAAGACAGGAGTTGAACACTGAAGCTTTCTTT. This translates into CASSVRQELNTEAFF.

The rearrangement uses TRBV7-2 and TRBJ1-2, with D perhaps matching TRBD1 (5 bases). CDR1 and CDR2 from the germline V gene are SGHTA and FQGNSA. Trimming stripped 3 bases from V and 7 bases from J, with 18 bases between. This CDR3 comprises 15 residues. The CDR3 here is CASSFGGVGAGGYTF. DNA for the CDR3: TGTGCCAGCAGCTTCGGGGGGGTAGGGGCTGGTGGCTACACCTTC. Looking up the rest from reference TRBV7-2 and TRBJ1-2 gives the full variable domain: GAGVSQSPSNKVTEKGKDVELRCDPISGHTALYWYRQSLGQGLEFLIYFQGNSAPDKSGLPSDRFSAERTGGSVSTLTIQRTQQEDSAVYLCASSFGGVGAGGYTFGSGTRLTVV.

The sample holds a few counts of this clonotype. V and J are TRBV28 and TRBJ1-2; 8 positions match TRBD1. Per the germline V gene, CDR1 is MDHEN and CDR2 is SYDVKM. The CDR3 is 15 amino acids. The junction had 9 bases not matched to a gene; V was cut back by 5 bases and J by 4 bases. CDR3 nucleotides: TGTGCCAGCAGTCAACCGGGACAGGCTCTCTATGGCTACACCTTC. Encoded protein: CASSQPGQALYGYTF.